Listed here are 32 T cell receptor beta chains from one sample, sequenced in a study of monozygotic twins with inflammatory bowel disease. One entry per CDR3 protein, without DNA, is what TCRdb gives after re-calling the 5' RACE reads. The table for this sample gives 350,000 to 400,000 distinct CDR3 sequences. Sample: blood. These receptors came from a human donor with ulcerative colitis or Crohn's disease, or a healthy co-twin of an affected twin (not recorded which).

The chain employs TRBV13 and TRBJ1-2; TCRdb outputs TRBD1, but without DNA this stays unchecked. The CDR3 length is 19 residues. Germline loops: CDR1 PRHDT, CDR2 FYEKMQ (reference sequence). CDR3 region: CASSFLSGDRGSGAYGYTF. The full variable domain, completed using reference TRBV13 and TRBJ1-2, is AAGVIQSPRHLIKEKRETATLKCYPIPRHDTVYWYQQGPGQDPQFLISFYEKMQSDKGSIPDRFSAQQFSDYHSELNMSSLELGDSALYFCASSFLSGDRGSGAYGYTFGSGTRLTVV.

V is TRBV27 and J is TRBJ2-3; TCRdb's assignment of TRBD1 cannot be checked, as there is no DNA. The CDR3 has 17 residues. Germline V gene data show CDR1 as MNHEY and CDR2 as SMNVEV (reference sequence). The CDR3 reads CASSSVQSGISTDTQYF.

The rearrangement links TRBV7-2 to TRBJ1-2; the D call of TRBD1 rests on TCRdb alone, since no DNA is present to check it. Germline CDR1 SGHTA, CDR2 FQGNSA. There are 16 residues in the CDR3. This CDR3 is CASSLIRAGTNYGYTF.

This chain uses TRBV7-8 with TRBJ2-7; TCRdb picks TRBD1, but there is no DNA to check that call. In germline, CDR1 is SGHVS, CDR2 FQNEAQ. There are 15 residues in the CDR3. The CDR3 is CASSYPGTDSYEQYF.

CDR3 sequence: CASSLGQPREKLFF. This chain uses TRBV5-1 with TRBJ1-4; the D call of TRBD1 rests on TCRdb alone, since no DNA is present to check it. Germline assignment: CDR1 SGHRS and CDR2 YFSETQ. This CDR3 region has 14 residues.

The CDR3 spells CASSLSLVGGAPNQPQHF. The rearrangement links TRBV5-1 to TRBJ1-5; TCRdb designates TRBD1, a call that cannot be tested without DNA. Looked up from germline, CDR1 is SGHRS and CDR2 is YFSETQ. There are 18 residues in the CDR3.

The chain joins TRBV6-2 or TRBV6-3 to TRBJ1-2; the D call from TCRdb, TRBD1, cannot be confirmed without DNA. The CDR3 has 13 amino acids. In germline, CDR1 is MNHEY, CDR2 SVGEGT. CDR3 sequence reads: CASSSTGYYGYTF.

The CDR3: CASSSRDRAPGANVLTF. The chain uses TRBV5-4 and TRBJ2-6; TCRdb lists TRBD1, though no DNA is available to test this call. The germline V gene encodes CDR1 SGHNT and CDR2 YYREEE (reference sequence). CDR3 length equals 17 residues.

This rearrangement joins TRBV3-1 to TRBJ2-2. This CDR3 region has 15 residues. Germline assignment: CDR1 LGHDT and CDR2 YNNKEL (reference sequence). CDR3 protein: CASSQAPGTTGELFF.

J is TRBJ1-5 and V is TRBV28; TCRdb indicates TRBD1, and absent DNA this call remains unverified. The CDR3 is made up of 16 amino acids. CDR1 and CDR2 from the germline V gene are MDHEN and SYDVKM. Here the CDR3 reads CASRLYPHRGNQPQHF.

This chain links TRBV9 with TRBJ2-7; TCRdb designates TRBD2, a call that cannot be tested without DNA. CDR1 SGDLS and CDR2 YYNGEE come from the germline V gene. The CDR3 length is 15 residues. CDR3 sequence: CASSPSGGSSYEQYF.

The J gene is TRBJ1-4, the V gene TRBV7-9; TCRdb picks TRBD1, but there is no DNA to check that call. CDR1 and CDR2 (germline): SEHNR, FQNEAQ (reference sequence). The CDR3 is made up of 17 amino acids. CDR3 residues: CASSPPSLGRSYEKLFF.

The chain employs TRBV30 and TRBJ2-2. CDR1 and CDR2 from the germline V gene are GTSNPN and SVGIG (reference sequence). The CDR3 length is 15 residues. This CDR3 reads CAWSVLTTNTGELFF.

The chain combines TRBV3-1 with TRBJ2-7; TCRdb proposes TRBD2, but this gene call is untestable without DNA. Germline assignment: CDR1 LGHDT and CDR2 YNNKEL (reference sequence). The CDR3 length is 16 residues. The CDR3 spells CASSQALAGPTYEQYF.

V and J are TRBV5-1 and TRBJ2-2; TCRdb's D call of TRBD1 is untestable without DNA. The germline V gene encodes CDR1 SGHRS and CDR2 YFSETQ. The CDR3 runs to 15 residues. The CDR3 sequence is CASSSRVSHTGELFF.

J is TRBJ1-3 and V is TRBV4-3. The CDR3 extends over 15 amino acids. CDR1 is LGHNA, CDR2 YSLEER, per germline. The CDR3 sequence is CASSQDAGSGNTIYF.

The chain combines TRBV5-1 with TRBJ2-2; TCRdb's D call, TRBD1, is unchecked because there is no DNA. The length of the CDR3 is 15 residues. CDR1 and CDR2 from the germline V gene are SGHRS and YFSETQ. CDR3 amino acids: CASSPQGRGAGELFF.

J is TRBJ2-7 and V is TRBV5-1; TCRdb proposes TRBD1, but this gene call is untestable without DNA. CDR3 length: 15 amino acids. Germline V lookup: CDR1 SGHRS, CDR2 YFSETQ. CDR3 loop: CASSLGDREDGEQYF.

The rearrangement links TRBV20-1 to TRBJ2-7; TCRdb reports TRBD1, a call that lacks DNA to check it against. The germline CDR1 and CDR2 sequences are DFQATT and SNEGSKA (reference sequence). This CDR3 is built from 15 residues. CDR3 in amino acids: CSARPSRDAAYEQYF.

The J gene is TRBJ1-1, the V gene TRBV15; TCRdb outputs TRBD1, but without DNA this stays unchecked. The CDR3 consists of 15 residues. The germline V gene has CDR1 LNHNV and CDR2 YYDKDF (reference sequence). This chain's CDR3 is CATSRDWQGNTEAFF.

The CDR3 is CASSTRTSGGNEQFF. This chain connects TRBV28 to TRBJ2-1; TCRdb reports TRBD2, a call that lacks DNA to check it against. CDR1 and CDR2 from the germline V gene are MDHEN and SYDVKM. The CDR3 sequence is 15 residues long.

The rearrangement links TRBV7-9 to TRBJ2-3; TCRdb gives TRBD2 as the D gene, but with no DNA this cannot be confirmed. Germline V CDR1 and CDR2: SEHNR, FQNEAQ (reference sequence). The CDR3 consists of 17 residues. CDR3 region: CASSLGFGGAYTDTQYF.

The genes are TRBV24-1 and TRBJ2-2. This CDR3 spans 13 amino acids. Germline loops: CDR1 KGHDR, CDR2 SFDVKD. CDR3 protein: CATSFAHIGELFF.

The chain couples TRBV5-1 to TRBJ1-1; TCRdb calls TRBD1, which cannot be checked without DNA. The germline CDR1 and CDR2 sequences are SGHRS and YFSETQ. The CDR3 is 15 amino acids. CDR3 residues: CASSWNRGTNTEAFF.

This sequence joins TRBV5-1 and TRBJ2-3; TCRdb's D call, TRBD1, is unchecked because there is no DNA. The germline V gene encodes CDR1 SGHRS and CDR2 YFSETQ. This CDR3 has 15 amino acids. The CDR3 region is CASSPGFGGADTQYF.

This chain uses TRBV12-3 or TRBV12-4 with TRBJ1-4; TCRdb proposes TRBD1, but this gene call is untestable without DNA. The CDR3 length is 14 residues. The CDR3 here is CASTPGQGREKLFF.

The J gene is TRBJ2-1, the V gene TRBV11-3; TCRdb names TRBD1, which stays unverified in the absence of DNA. CDR3 length: 15 amino acids. Germline V gene sequence: CDR1 SGHNT, CDR2 YENEEA. This CDR3 reads CASSLRTGSYNEQFF.

The chain employs TRBV18 and TRBJ1-2; with no DNA, the TCRdb D assignment of TRBD1 cannot be verified. The CDR3 consists of 14 residues. Germline CDR1 and CDR2: KGHSH and LQKENI. The CDR3 spells CASPDSRSNYGYTF.

The V call is TRBV12-3 or TRBV12-4, the J call TRBJ2-5. The CDR3 extends over 14 amino acids. CDR3 sequence reads: CASSLVRSEETQYF.

V usage is TRBV5-1 and J usage is TRBJ2-7; TCRdb calls TRBD1, which cannot be checked without DNA. The CDR3 runs to 15 residues. The germline V gene encodes CDR1 SGHRS and CDR2 YFSETQ. The CDR3 spells CASSLYQGATYEQYF. Complete variable domain (other parts from reference TRBV5-1 and TRBJ2-7): KAGVTQTPRYLIKTRGQQVTLSCSPISGHRSVSWYQQTPGQGLQFLFEYFSETQRNKGNFPGRFSGRQFSNSRSEMNVSTLELGDSALYLCASSLYQGATYEQYFGPGTRLTVT.

The chain has TRBV18 and TRBJ2-5; TCRdb's D call, TRBD1, is unchecked because there is no DNA. The CDR3 totals 17 residues. The germline V gene encodes CDR1 KGHSH and CDR2 LQKENI. The CDR3: CASSPRAAGGLSETQYF.

J is TRBJ2-7 and V is TRBV23-1; TCRdb names TRBD1, which stays unverified in the absence of DNA. TRBV23-1 is flagged as an ORF with uncertain function. The CDR3 runs 13 residues. CDR3 sequence reads: CASSQRGGYEQYF.